The T cell receptor (beta chain) described here comes from a study of shared clonotypes between healthy human individuals. Whole-study findings and limits: A limitation of the genetic and exposure-history diversity represented arose from few donors.

Here immunoSEQ multiplex PCR was the method, and the copy in TCRdb shows in-frame clones only, minus some. The sample shows about 2 million clones, around 96% of them seen only once. In the naive CD8 group, cells lacked CD45RO and were positively selected for CCR7, so terminally differentiated effector memory CD45RA+ cells were left out. Worth noting for this clone: The antigen remains undetermined. The same CDR3 is also encoded by other DNA sequences in this sample.

V dropped 4 bases and J dropped 4 bases, with 8 bases sitting between them. Germline-derived CDR1 and CDR2 are MDHEN and SYDVKM. There are 12 residues in the CDR3. This receptor was obtained from a young man in good health. The chain joins TRBV28 to TRBJ2-7; possible D gene TRBD2, 6 bases. Sequenced input: naive CD8+ T cells sorted from blood. As DNA, the CDR3 is TGTGCCAGCAGTTCTCGGGGGTACGAGCAGTACTTC. Encoded protein: CASSSRGYEQYF.